This record looks at one T cell receptor (beta chain) sequence and its context. Trimming removed 7 bases from V and 3 bases from J, with 10 bases in between. The CDR3 has 13 amino acids. The data originate from a study of T-cell reconstitution after alpha-beta-depleted transplantation in children. TCRbeta library preparation incorporated unique molecular identifiers. TCRdb independently ran MiXCR on the PCR reads; one entry per CDR3 protein. This repertoire shows about 640,000 distinct CDR3 sequences, roughly 15% found once; its top ten account for 1.1%. This receptor was taken from a human donor who donated a stem cell graft to a child with acute myeloid leukemia. The sequenced sample was PBMCs from the stem cell graft donor, obtained from the stem cell graft. The chain has TRBV12-3 or TRBV12-4 and TRBJ2-1; D gene uncertain. The CDR3 DNA sequence: TGTGCCAGCAACAAAGGCAGCTACAATGAGCAGTTCTTC. Translation gives CASNKGSYNEQFF.